One and the same sample provided the 12 T cell receptor beta chains below, sequenced in a study of cytomegalovirus exposure and HLA in healthy donors. PCR used 60 Vbeta primers and 13 Jbeta primers. Profiled with immunoSEQ multiplex PCR; TCRdb holds only in-frame clones, not every one. This table holds some 150,000 clones, more than 75% found once. The sequenced sample was PBMCs. These receptor sequences come from a man aged 18 to 29 in good health and CMV-seropositive.

The table lists this clone with a few counts. The chain couples TRBV5-8 to TRBJ1-1; D might be TRBD1 (5 bases). There are 14 residues in the CDR3. CDR1 is SGHTS and CDR2 is YDEGEE in the germline V gene. Trimming cost V 0 bases and J 7 bases, with 13 bases left between them. The CDR3 here is CASSLGPGFGEAFF. Written as DNA, the CDR3 is TGTGCCAGCAGCTTGGGGCCAGGGTTTGGTGAAGCTTTCTTT.

The chain is built from TRBV12-5 and TRBJ2-5; no firm D call. Germline V gene data show CDR1 as LGHNT and CDR2 as FRNRAP. V was cut by 5 bases and J by 10 bases, with 11 bases left in between. The length of the CDR3 is 11 residues. Here the CDR3 reads CASGTGEGQYF. CDR3 DNA: TGTGCTAGTGGTACCGGAGAAGGCCAGTACTTC.

The V and J genes are TRBV27 and TRBJ1-2, with TRBD1 as a possible D gene (6 bases). Germline CDR1 and CDR2: MNHEY and SMNVEV (reference sequence). V gave up 2 bases and J gave up 0 bases, with 10 bases separating them. The CDR3 has 15 residues. CDR3 sequence: CASSLKTGPNYGYTF. The CDR3 bases are TGTGCCAGCAGTTTAAAGACAGGTCCTAACTATGGCTACACCTTC.

The V call is TRBV19, the J call TRBJ2-1, with a weak D call TRBD2 (6 bases). Germline V gene data show CDR1 as LNHDA and CDR2 as SQIVND (reference sequence). Deletions cut 5 bases from V and 4 bases from J, with 9 bases between. This CDR3 is built from 13 residues. In DNA, the CDR3 is TGTGCCAGTAGTGCGGGACTTTACAATGAGCAGTTCTTC. Translated: CASSAGLYNEQFF.

The CDR3 region has the DNA TGTGCCAGTAGTTCCTCTAGCGGCTCGTCCTACGAGCAGTACTTC. This encodes CASSSSSGSSYEQYF. The chain joins TRBV19 to TRBJ2-7, with 7 bases matching TRBD2. This CDR3 is built from 15 residues. Germline CDR1 reads LNHDA; CDR2 reads SQIVND (reference sequence). With 5 bases clipped from V and 1 base from J, the junction kept 8 bases outside the gene matches.

The CDR3: CASRISQGLNTEAFF. The CDR3 DNA is TGTGCCAGCAGGATCTCACAGGGATTGAACACTGAAGCTTTCTTT. The V call is TRBV6-1, the J call TRBJ1-1, with D perhaps TRBD1 (6 bases). The germline CDR1 and CDR2 sequences are MNHNS and SASEGT. This CDR3 has 15 residues. The ends were cut back, 6 bases at V and 0 bases at J, with 14 bases in the middle.

V usage is TRBV7-2 and J usage is TRBJ2-1; no firm D call. V was cut by 8 bases and J by 2 bases, with 10 bases left in between. Germline lookup yields CDR1 SGHTA and CDR2 FQGNSA. This CDR3 has 13 residues. DNA for the CDR3: TGTGCCAGCGGTAAAGGAGCCTACAATGAGCAGTTCTTC. It yields the protein CASGKGAYNEQFF.

The V gene is TRBV30, the J gene TRBJ2-1; TRBD2 matches at 7 bases. Germline trimming cut 4 bases from V and 2 bases from J; bases unmatched to any gene: 14. Germline values: CDR1 GTSNPN, CDR2 SVGIG (reference sequence). CDR3 length: 17 amino acids. CDR3 in DNA: TGTGCCTGGAATGGGGAGAGGGAGGGCCTGGCCTACAATGAGCAGTTCTTC. It is translated as CAWNGEREGLAYNEQFF.

Only a few counts were recorded for this clone. The CDR3 DNA sequence: TGCGCCAGCAGCCCCTCGCGGCGGGAGAACAATGAGCAGTTCTTC. Residues: CASSPSRRENNEQFF. The rearrangement joins TRBV4-1 to TRBJ2-1; 7 nucleotides match TRBD2. The length of the CDR3 is 15 residues. V gave up 4 bases and J gave up 5 bases; unmatched junction bases: 8. Looked up from germline, CDR1 is MGHRA and CDR2 is YSYEKL.

The J gene is TRBJ2-7, the V gene TRBV5-6, with 7 bases fitting TRBD1. Per the germline V gene, CDR1 is SGHDT and CDR2 is YYEEEE. The CDR3 is 14 amino acids. Trimming at V came to 3 bases and at J to 5 bases, leaving 8 bases not matched to a gene. The CDR3 region is CASSSGQWVDEQYF. The CDR3 nucleotides read TGTGCCAGCAGCTCGGGACAGTGGGTCGACGAGCAGTACTTC. The whole variable domain, filled in from reference TRBV5-6 and TRBJ2-7, reads DAGVTQSPTHLIKTRGQQVTLRCSPKSGHDTVSWYQQALGQGPQFIFQYYEEEERQRGNFPDRFSGHQFPNYSSELNVNALLLGDSALYLCASSSGQWVDEQYFGPGTRLTVT.

This clone was recorded only once. V and J are TRBV9 and TRBJ2-5; possible D gene TRBD1, 5 bases. There are 15 residues in the CDR3. Trimming shortened V by 2 bases and J by 5 bases, and 16 bases separated the two germline ends. Germline V gene lookup returns CDR1 SGDLS and CDR2 YYNGEE. The CDR3 DNA sequence: TGTGCCAGCAGCGTCACTTCAGGGTACCTGGAGACCCAGTACTTC. Encoded protein: CASSVTSGYLETQYF.

V usage is TRBV5-1 and J usage is TRBJ2-2; D uncertain. The CDR3 sequence is 12 residues long. Germline CDR1 reads SGHRS; CDR2 reads YFSETQ. With 2 bases removed from V and 4 bases from J, the gap between germline ends came to 3 bases. For the CDR3, the DNA is TGCGCCAGCAGCTTTAGCACCGGGGAGCTGTTTTTT. Its protein product is CASSFSTGELFF.